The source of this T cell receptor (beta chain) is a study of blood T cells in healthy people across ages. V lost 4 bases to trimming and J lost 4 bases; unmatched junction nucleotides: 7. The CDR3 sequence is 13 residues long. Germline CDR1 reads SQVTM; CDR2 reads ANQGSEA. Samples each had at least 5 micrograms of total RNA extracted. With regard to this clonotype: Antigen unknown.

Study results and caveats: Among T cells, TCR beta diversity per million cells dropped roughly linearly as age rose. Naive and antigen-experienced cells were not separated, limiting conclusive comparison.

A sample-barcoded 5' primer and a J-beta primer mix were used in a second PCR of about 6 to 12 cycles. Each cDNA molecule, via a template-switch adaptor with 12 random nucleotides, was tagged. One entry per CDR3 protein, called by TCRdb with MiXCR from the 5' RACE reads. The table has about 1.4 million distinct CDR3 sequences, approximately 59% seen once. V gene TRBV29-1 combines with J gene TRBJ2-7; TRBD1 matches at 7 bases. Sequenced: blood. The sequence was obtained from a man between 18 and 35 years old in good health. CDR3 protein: CSVARQGLYEQYF. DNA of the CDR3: TGCAGCGTTGCGAGACAGGGATTGTACGAGCAGTACTTC.